The rows below give T cell receptor beta chains drawn from one sample of a study of shared clonotypes between healthy human individuals. TCRdb's table, derived via immunoSEQ multiplex PCR, lists solely in-frame clones and lacks some. Seen here are about 380,000 clones, around 96% observed once, and the top ten hold less than 0.35%. The sequenced sample was memory CD8+ T cells sorted from blood. These receptors all stem from a man under 40 in good health. CDR3s include the opening cysteine and the closing phenylalanine or tryptophan. A D gene is named only where the DNA matches it firmly. Some rows mark clone size as missing; the rest say once, few, many or name a class of expanded clone.

d_gene	v_gene	j_gene	abundance	CDR3aa	CDR3nt
TRBD1	TRBV14	TRBJ1-2	-	CASSQVRGQGYGYTF	TGTGCCAGCAGCCAAGTGCGGGGACAGGGGTATGGCTACACCTTC
-	TRBV7-2	TRBJ1-4	-	CASSSGRINEKLFF	TGTGCCAGCAGCTCCGGACGGATTAATGAAAAACTGTTTTTT
TRBD1	TRBV27	TRBJ1-2	-	CASSPPGQGYGYTF	TGTGCCAGCAGTCCCCCGGGACAGGGTTATGGCTACACCTTC
-	TRBV5-6	TRBJ2-3	-	CASSLGATHTQYF	TGTGCCAGCAGCTTGGGGGCCACCCATACGCAGTATTTT
TRBD1	TRBV28	TRBJ1-4	-	CASSFRGQGPQKLFF	TGTGCCAGCAGTTTTAGGGGACAGGGGCCCCAAAAACTGTTTTTT
-	TRBV28	TRBJ2-7	-	CASSQRDSLSYEQYF	TGTGCCAGCAGCCAAAGGGACTCACTTTCCTACGAGCAGTACTTC
-	TRBV6-6	TRBJ1-2	-	CASSSDSVVRGYTF	TGTGCCAGCAGTTCGGACAGTGTTGTCAGGGGCTACACCTTC
TRBD2	TRBV28	TRBJ2-7	-	CASSLPAGASYEQYF	TGTGCCAGCAGTTTACCAGCGGGAGCTTCCTACGAGCAGTACTTC
TRBD1	TRBV2	TRBJ1-5	-	CASGGQGKQPQHF	TGTGCCAGCGGGGGACAGGGGAAACAGCCCCAGCATTTT
TRBD1	TRBV28	TRBJ2-7	-	CASSGGTGYYEQYF	TGTGCCAGCAGTGGGGGGACAGGGTACTACGAGCAGTACTTC
-	TRBV2	TRBJ1-5	-	CASSGYSNQPQHF	TGTGCCAGCAGTGGGTATAGCAATCAGCCCCAGCATTTT
-	TRBV9	TRBJ2-1	-	CASSVGGRSRNEQFF	TGTGCCAGCAGCGTGGGGGGCCGGAGTAGGAATGAGCAGTTCTTC
-	TRBV7-9	TRBJ2-1	once	CASSLEGGPYNEQFF	TGTGCCAGCAGCTTAGAGGGGGGGCCCTACAATGAGCAGTTCTTC
-	TRBV14	TRBJ2-1	-	CASSLRLVTPYNEQFF	TGTGCCAGCAGCCTCCGACTAGTGACACCCTACAATGAGCAGTTCTTC
-	TRBV29-1	TRBJ1-3	-	CSVEGRRNTIYF	TGCAGCGTTGAGGGTAGGCGAAACACCATATATTTT
-	TRBV5-8	TRBJ2-3	-	CASSLVLGTDTQYF	TGTGCCAGCAGCTTGGTCTTGGGCACAGATACGCAGTATTTT
TRBD1	TRBV6-1	TRBJ2-5	-	CASSEARRFRGMETQYF	TGTGCCAGCAGTGAAGCGCGAAGGTTCAGGGGGATGGAGACCCAGTACTTC
-	TRBV27	TRBJ2-7	once	CASSPRHGDEQYF	TGTGCCAGCAGCCCCCGTCACGGTGACGAGCAGTACTTC
TRBD2	TRBV7-2	TRBJ2-1	-	CASSLLAGAVHIGNEQFF	TGTGCCAGCAGCTTACTAGCGGGAGCCGTCCATATTGGGAATGAGCAGTTCTTC
-	TRBV5-1	TRBJ2-2	-	CASSLAHREELFF	TGCGCCAGCAGCTTGGCACATAGGGAGGAGCTGTTTTTT
TRBD1	TRBV30	TRBJ1-6	-	CAWRPQGGSYNSPLHF	TGTGCCTGGAGGCCCCAGGGGGGCTCCTATAATTCACCCCTCCACTTT
TRBD2	TRBV6-1	TRBJ2-2	-	CASSGWASGRAPNTGELFF	TGTGCCAGCAGTGGATGGGCTAGCGGGAGGGCCCCGAACACCGGGGAGCTGTTTTTT
TRBD1	TRBV19	TRBJ1-1	-	CASSLQGALNTEAFF	TGTGCCAGTAGCCTACAGGGGGCGCTGAACACTGAAGCTTTCTTT
-	TRBV28	TRBJ1-5	-	CASSLRSHSNQPQHF	TGTGCCAGCAGTTTAAGGAGCCATAGCAATCAGCCCCAGCATTTT
TRBD1	TRBV27	TRBJ1-1	few	CASRLLQGMGTEAFF	TGTGCCAGCAGGCTCCTACAGGGGATGGGGACTGAAGCTTTCTTT
-	TRBV29-1	TRBJ2-3	-	CSVEGGTGATDTQYF	TGCAGCGTTGAGGGTGGGACTGGGGCCACAGATACGCAGTATTTT
-	TRBV15	TRBJ2-3	-	CATSRSSRVGTDTQYF	TGTGCCACCAGCAGATCCTCACGGGTTGGAACAGATACGCAGTATTTT
-	TRBV11-2	TRBJ2-3	once	CASSLGTGITDTQYF	TGTGCCAGCAGCTTAGGGACGGGGATCACAGATACGCAGTATTTT
-	TRBV5-1	TRBJ2-2	-	CASSLEGQTGELFF	TGCGCCAGCAGCTTGGAAGGGCAGACCGGGGAGCTGTTTTTT
TRBD2	TRBV19	TRBJ2-7	-	CASSGTDVAGGRYEQYF	TGTGCCAGTAGTGGGACAGACGTAGCGGGAGGGAGATACGAGCAGTACTTC
-	TRBV30	TRBJ2-1	-	CAWSKASRNNEQFF	TGTGCCTGGAGTAAGGCTTCCCGGAACAATGAGCAGTTCTTC
TRBD1	TRBV7-2	TRBJ1-2	-	CASSPRQGPYGYTF	TGTGCCAGCAGCCCAAGACAGGGTCCCTATGGCTACACCTTC
TRBD2	TRBV7-9	TRBJ2-5	once	CASSLPYPGLAYWETQYF	TGTGCCAGCAGCTTACCCTACCCGGGACTAGCGTATTGGGAGACCCAGTACTTC